The source of this T cell receptor beta chain is a study of CD8 T cells in ankylosing spondylitis (dated by TCRdb to about 2017). Regarding the research as a whole: The study profiled T cell receptor beta repertoires in healthy donors and ankylosing spondylitis patients to find disease-linked TCR variants. The full study cohort comprised approximately 23 ankylosing spondylitis patients and 85 to 120 healthy donors. Peripheral blood was sampled, and synovial fluid was additionally collected from ankylosing spondylitis patients.

A word on this clonotype: The antigen it recognizes is unknown. No base-level quality is on record; no much larger clone is a single base apart.

Sequencing relied on an Illumina HiSeq 2500. Quantitative 5'-RACE with molecular barcodes was used to prepare TCR beta libraries. Per the source publication's procedure: A new computational method, built on a probabilistic model of VDJ rearrangement, was used to identify disease-linked TCR variants. TCRdb itself trimmed the public reads at Q25 with fastp, ran MiXCR and retained productive beta chains. Each record represents a unique CDR3 protein, reported with the most common genes and DNA among its rows. Clone size and V and J calls follow TCRdb, not the original study. For this sample the table gives some 340,000 distinct CDR3 sequences, of which roughly 15% were detected only once. The ten largest make up around 1% of the sample. The investigation overall reported the following: Blood from ankylosing spondylitis patients appeared to be characterized by a TCR beta motif made up of under ten highly homologous amino acid variants. According to the report, matched synovial fluid samples from ankylosing spondylitis patients were significantly enriched for the disease-linked clones. The disease-linked clones showed a CD8+ phenotype and occurred at relatively low frequencies in peripheral blood. Some motif variants had previously been reported in the synovial fluid and blood of reactive arthritis patients, which suggests shared mechanisms of disease initiation.

Trimming costs V 3 bases and J 2 bases, and their ends lie 10 bases apart. The CDR3 has 14 amino acids, counting the end cysteine and phenylalanine. Just CDR3 DNA is preserved here, 42 bases in frame from base 1. The TCR comes from a male donor with ankylosing spondylitis or in good health (not recorded which). The V and J segments used are TRBV12-3 or TRBV12-4 and TRBJ1-1; the D gene cannot be named for sure. Sequencing was carried out using blood, either unsorted or a sorted T cell fraction (not recorded which). The DNA is TGTGCCAGCAGTTTGGTTCAGTTAAACACTGAAGCTTTCTTT. Translated, it gives CASSLVQLNTEAFF.